This entry lists 7 T cell receptor beta chains sequenced from one sample in a study of blood T cell repertoires in COVID-19. The table came from immunoSEQ multiplex PCR; TCRdb's copy has only in-frame clones and leaves some out. Here the sample spans some 99,000 clones, under 90% being singletons. Input material: peripheral blood. The receptor source for this set is a woman between 45 and 60 years old with acute or convalescent COVID-19.

The chain employs TRBV5-1 and TRBJ1-1, with 7 bases lining up with TRBD1. CDR1 is SGHRS and CDR2 is YFSETQ in the germline V gene. This CDR3 comprises 13 residues. Trimming cost V 5 bases and J 3 bases; bases outside gene matches: 4. In DNA form, the CDR3 reads TGCGCCAGCAGACAGGGGATCTACACTGAAGCTTTCTTT. Amino acid sequence: CASRQGIYTEAFF.

The V and J genes are TRBV5-1 and TRBJ1-4; D unresolved. The germline CDR1 and CDR2 sequences are SGHRS and YFSETQ. The CDR3 sequence is 14 residues long. V was clipped by 0 bases and J by 6 bases, with 9 bases between them. The CDR3 coding sequence is TGCGCCAGCAGCTTGGACATCCAGGATGAAAAACTGTTTTTT. Translation gives CASSLDIQDEKLFF.

This rearrangement joins TRBV6-5 to TRBJ1-2; D is perhaps TRBD1 (6 bases). Germline assignment: CDR1 MNHEY and CDR2 SVGAGI. The V and J ends lost 6 bases and 10 bases respectively, with 15 bases between them. The CDR3 runs 12 residues. This chain's CDR3 is CASRDSVPNYTF. The CDR3 bases are TGTGCCAGCAGGGACAGCGTACCCAACTACACCTTC.

The CDR3: CASSDVRGGLDTQYF. Here the CDR3 DNA reads TGTGCCAGCAGTGATGTAAGGGGAGGTCTGGATACGCAGTATTTT. This chain uses TRBV2 with TRBJ2-3; a possible D gene is TRBD2 (6 bases). V was clipped by 3 bases and J by 6 bases, with 16 bases between them. Germline V gives CDR1 SNHLY, CDR2 FYNNEI. The CDR3 consists of 15 residues.

This clone was detected a few times. V is TRBV6-2 or TRBV6-3 and J is TRBJ2-7, with 7 bases that match TRBD2. This CDR3 contains 15 residues. V trimming: 6 bases; J trimming: 3 bases; junction bases outside the gene matches: 11. Germline V gene lookup returns CDR1 MNHEY and CDR2 SVGEGT. The CDR3 protein is CASSWPGTTLYEQYF. The CDR3 DNA follows: TGTGCCAGCAGCTGGCCCGGGACTACCCTCTACGAGCAGTACTTC.

The chain recombines TRBV15 with TRBJ2-3; TRBD2 agrees at 12 bases. V lost 0 bases and J lost 6; bases outside the gene matches: 7. Per the germline V gene, CDR1 is LNHNV and CDR2 is YYDKDF (reference sequence). This CDR3 spans 17 amino acids. The CDR3 is CATSRDVTSGGRDTQYF. CDR3 DNA: TGTGCCACCAGCAGAGATGTGACTAGCGGGGGAAGGGATACGCAGTATTTT. Variable domain in full (rest from reference TRBV15 and TRBJ2-3): DAMVIQNPRYQVTQFGKPVTLSCSQTLNHNVMYWYQQKSSQAPKLLFHYYDKDFNNEADTPDNFQSRRPNTSFCFLDIRSPGLGDTAMYLCATSRDVTSGGRDTQYFGPGTRLTVL.

V usage is TRBV10-3 and J usage is TRBJ1-1, with D perhaps TRBD1 (5 bases). Trimming pared 3 bases from V and 3 bases from J, leaving 20 bases between. Looked up from germline, CDR1 is ENHRY and CDR2 is SYGVKD. This CDR3 has 17 amino acids. The CDR3 loop reads CAISDGQGLAGYTEAFF. The CDR3 coding sequence is TGTGCCATCAGTGACGGCCAGGGTCTCGCGGGGTACACTGAAGCTTTCTTT.